This TCR beta chain is from a study of T cells expressing NK-cell markers. Background on the study: It was sorted CD3+CD56-NKG2C+, CD3+CD56+NKG2C- and CD3+CD56+NKG2C+ T cells that provided the TCR beta repertoires. Most of the eight sequenced donors were HCMV-seropositive; one was seronegative. Whole-study results and caveats: Similarly, these clonotypes led the CD3+CD56-NKG2C+ fraction as well in a few donors.

Comments on this clonotype: Its specificity is unknown.

Germline-derived CDR1 and CDR2 are SGHTA and FQGTGA. The CDR3 has 17 residues. Making the TCR beta cDNA relied on 5'RACE template switching with UMIs. TCRdb re-called the 5' RACE reads and shows each CDR3 protein once, DNA omitted. The table counts a few hundred thousand distinct CDR3 sequences; 5% to 5.5% lies in the top ten. The V gene is TRBV7-3, the J gene TRBJ1-1; TCRdb calls TRBD1, which cannot be checked without DNA. Sequenced: blood T cells: a sorted CD56 or NKG2C T cell subset, CD4+ or CD8+ T cells, or bulk PBMC T cells (not recorded which). This TCR was sampled from a man aged 18 to 70 in good health. CDR3 region: CASSLRAGTFEYTEAFF.